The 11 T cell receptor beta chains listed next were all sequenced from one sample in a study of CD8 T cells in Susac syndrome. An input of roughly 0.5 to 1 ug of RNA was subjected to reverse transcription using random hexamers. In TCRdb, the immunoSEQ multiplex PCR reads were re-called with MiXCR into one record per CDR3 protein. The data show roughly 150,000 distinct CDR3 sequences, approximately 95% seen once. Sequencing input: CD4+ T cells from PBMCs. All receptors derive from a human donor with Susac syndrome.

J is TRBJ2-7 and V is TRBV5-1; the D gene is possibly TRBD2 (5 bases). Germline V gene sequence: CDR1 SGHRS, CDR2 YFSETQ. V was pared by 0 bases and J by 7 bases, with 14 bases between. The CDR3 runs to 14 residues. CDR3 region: CASSLVAGTIEQYF. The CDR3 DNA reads TGCGCCAGCAGCTTGGTGGCGGGTACCATTGAGCAGTACTTC.

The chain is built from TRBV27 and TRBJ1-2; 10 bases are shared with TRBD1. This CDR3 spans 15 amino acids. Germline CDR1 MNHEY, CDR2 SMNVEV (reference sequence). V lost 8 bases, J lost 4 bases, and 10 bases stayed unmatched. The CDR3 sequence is CASGDEGQGSYGYTF. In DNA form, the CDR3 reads TGTGCCAGCGGGGACGAGGGACAGGGGAGCTATGGCTACACCTTC.

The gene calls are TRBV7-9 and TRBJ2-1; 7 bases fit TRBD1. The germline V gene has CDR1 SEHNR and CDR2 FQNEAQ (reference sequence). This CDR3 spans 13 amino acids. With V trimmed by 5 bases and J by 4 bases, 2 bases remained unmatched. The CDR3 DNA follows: TGTGCCAGCAGCCGGACAGGTTACAATGAGCAGTTCTTC. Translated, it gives CASSRTGYNEQFF.

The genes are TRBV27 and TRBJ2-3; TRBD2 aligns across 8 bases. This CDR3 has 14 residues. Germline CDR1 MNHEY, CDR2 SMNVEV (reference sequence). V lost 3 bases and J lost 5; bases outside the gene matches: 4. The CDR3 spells CASSFGTRQDTQYF. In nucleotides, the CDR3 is TGTGCCAGCAGTTTTGGGACTAGACAAGATACGCAGTATTTT.

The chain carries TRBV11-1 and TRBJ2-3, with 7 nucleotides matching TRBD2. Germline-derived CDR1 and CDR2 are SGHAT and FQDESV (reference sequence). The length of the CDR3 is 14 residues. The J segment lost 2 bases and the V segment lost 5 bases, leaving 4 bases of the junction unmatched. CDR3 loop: CASSQRGDTDTQYF. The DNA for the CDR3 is TGTGCCAGCAGCCAGCGGGGCGACACAGATACGCAGTATTTT.

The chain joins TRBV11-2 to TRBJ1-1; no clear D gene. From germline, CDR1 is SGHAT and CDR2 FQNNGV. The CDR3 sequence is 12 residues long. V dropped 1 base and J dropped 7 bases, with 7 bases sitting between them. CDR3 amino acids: CASSLAGFEAFF. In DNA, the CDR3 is TGTGCCAGCAGCTTAGCGGGATTTGAAGCTTTCTTT. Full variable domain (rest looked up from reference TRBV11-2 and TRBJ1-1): EAGVAQSPRYKIIEKRQSVAFWCNPISGHATLYWYQQILGQGPKLLIQFQNNGVVDDSQLPKDRFSAERLKGVDSTLKIQPAKLEDSAVYLCASSLAGFEAFFGQGTRLTVV.

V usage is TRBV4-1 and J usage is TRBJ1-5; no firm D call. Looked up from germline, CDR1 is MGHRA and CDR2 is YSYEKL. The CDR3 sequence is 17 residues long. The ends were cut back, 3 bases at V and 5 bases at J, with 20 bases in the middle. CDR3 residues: CASSHPSGVGVHQPQHF. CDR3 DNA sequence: TGCGCCAGCAGCCATCCCTCCGGGGTGGGAGTCCATCAGCCCCAGCATTTT.

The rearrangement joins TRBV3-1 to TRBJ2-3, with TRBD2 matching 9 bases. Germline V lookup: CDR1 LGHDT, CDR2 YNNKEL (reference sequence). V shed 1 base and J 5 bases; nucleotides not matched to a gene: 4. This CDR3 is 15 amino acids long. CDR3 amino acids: CASSQVAGAGDTQYF. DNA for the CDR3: TGTGCCAGCAGCCAAGTAGCGGGGGCCGGAGATACGCAGTATTTT.

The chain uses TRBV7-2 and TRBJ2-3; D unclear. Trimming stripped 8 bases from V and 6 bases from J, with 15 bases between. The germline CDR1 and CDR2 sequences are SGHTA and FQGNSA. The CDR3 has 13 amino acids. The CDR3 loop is CASLTDFVDTQYF. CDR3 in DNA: TGTGCCAGCCTGACCGATTTTGTGGATACGCAGTATTTT.

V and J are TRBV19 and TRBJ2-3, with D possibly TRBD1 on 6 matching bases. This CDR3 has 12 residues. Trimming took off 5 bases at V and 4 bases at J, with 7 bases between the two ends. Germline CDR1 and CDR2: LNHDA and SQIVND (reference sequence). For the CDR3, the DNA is TGTGCCAGTAGTGAGGGGGCAGATACGCAGTATTTT. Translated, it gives CASSEGADTQYF.

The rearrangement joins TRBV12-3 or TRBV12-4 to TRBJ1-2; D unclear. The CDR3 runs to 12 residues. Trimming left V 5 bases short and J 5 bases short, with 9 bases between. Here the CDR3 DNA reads TGTGCCAGCAGTCCACACGGGTATGGCTACACCTTC. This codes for CASSPHGYGYTF.